The source of this TCR beta chain is a study of blood T cell repertoires in COVID-19. On the study more broadly: COVID-19 samples, acute and convalescent, were from the United States, Italy and Spain. In each case, the material was cDNA or gDNA derived from T cells, B-cell-depleted T cells, or PBMCs.

This clone was detected a few times. In the original workflow: For nucleated cells, counts were estimated from reference gene primer amplification. The data were produced by immunoSEQ multiplex PCR, yet TCRdb's version contains in-frame clones alone and is incomplete. The DNA was the basis for D and trimming; V, J and clone size are from that table. The sample lists 250,000 to 300,000 clones, around nine tenths seen once, with approximately 0.85% in the top ten. CDR3 size: 15 residues. Trimming removed 0 bases at V and 4 bases at J, with 12 bases between. Germline assignment: CDR1 MNHEY and CDR2 SVGAGI.

The V gene is TRBV6-5, the J gene TRBJ1-1, with D perhaps TRBD1 (5 bases). Sequenced material: peripheral blood. The clonotype was recovered from a woman aged 40-49 years who had recovered from COVID-19. The CDR3 DNA follows: TGTGCCAGCAGTTACTCGTCCGGGGGAATCACTGAAGCTTTCTTT. Its translation is CASSYSSGGITEAFF.